Detailed here is one T cell receptor (beta chain). V dropped 7 bases and J dropped 6; count of bases not matched to a gene: 14. Germline CDR1 is ENHRY and CDR2 is SYGVKD. The CDR3 is made up of 16 amino acids. This entry comes from a study of blood T cells in healthy people across ages. The use of a sample-barcoded 5' primer and a J-beta primer mix characterized a second PCR of about 6 to 12 cycles. A single record per CDR3 protein comes from TCRdb applying MiXCR to the 5' RACE reads. The sample carries 1.5 million to 2 million distinct CDR3 sequences, 40% to 55% recorded once. This receptor was identified in a woman in her forties in good health. Sequencing input: blood. The chain links TRBV10-3 to TRBJ2-2; 7 positions agree with TRBD2. In DNA form, the CDR3 reads TGTGCCATCACGGAGGGGTCGGGGGGTTCGTCCGGGGAGCTGTTTTTT. Translation gives CAITEGSGGSSGELFF.